The present entry profiles one T cell receptor (beta chain) with its context. The specificity of this receptor is unknown. There are no base qualities to consult, and no much larger clone falls within one base. Reading the germline V gene (reference sequence) gives CDR1 LNHDA and CDR2 SQIVND. Spanning cysteine to phenylalanine, the CDR3 consists of 14 amino acids. The only DNA kept is the CDR3, 42 bases in frame from the first base. Trimming takes 5 bases from V and 1 base from J, and the germline ends sit 11 bases apart. The CDR3 regions of human TCRbeta chains were analyzed by immunosequencing. As for how the authors treated the data: TCRs in the repertoires were matched against a reference library of SARS-CoV-2-specific TCRs that had been generated with the MIRA antigen-specificity platform. Breadth meant the fraction of unique TCRs that were SARS-CoV-2-associated, whereas depth meant the fraction of total T cells that were SARS-CoV-2-associated. Using the MIRA data, every spike-specific TCR was mapped to the spike region that the TCR reacted to and assigned to either a CD4 or a CD8 class. Log10-transformed breadth and depth values were compared by one-way ANOVA with Sidak's multiple comparisons tests. Not all clones reach the TCRdb copy of this immuneACCESS table, which keeps in-frame sequences only. Checked studies attribute under half of the gap to unresolved V genes and leave the rest unexplained. V and J calls and clone size are copied from that table; D and trimming were computed from the DNA. This sample has about 140,000 clones in its table, and 88% of those were observed once. Approximately 5.1% of the sample is in the top ten clones.

This record comes from a study of T cell responses to AZD1222 COVID-19 vaccine (dated by TCRdb to the early 2020s). Study-level background: TCR sequencing was performed for 230 to 250 trial participants, of whom around 200 were given two doses of AZD1222 and about 25 were given two doses of MenACWY control vaccine. Trial participants were enrolled into age subgroups of 18-55, 56-69 and 70-plus years, which contained 148, 28 and 57 TCR-sequenced participants, respectively. Study-level results and caveats: Conclusions about previously exposed vaccinees are limited, since just a handful of AZD1222 recipients were seropositive for SARS-CoV-2 at baseline. CD4 TCRs associated with the vaccine covered the entire spike protein, and the dominant responses were in regions 160-218 and 743-854. Epitopes outside the regions mutated in the B.1.351 and B.1.1.7 variants were reportedly recognized by nearly half of the unique spike-specific TCRs. A significant rise in spike-specific TCR breadth and depth was observed after two AZD1222 doses relative to day 0 and relative to MenACWY recipients. The 56-69-year group was small, and its depth increase did not reach significance, likely because of low power. Because no day 14 peak-response samples were available, repertoires were characterized only after the peak T cell response. Most participants were white British and females outnumbered males, and the authors suggested that clonal diversity may have been underestimated.

Read against the paper, the sample's time point label means: about 28 days (+/-7) after the second vaccine dose. Read against the paper, the sample's treatment or condition label means: meningococcal conjugate vaccine given as trial control. The vaccinee samples were drawn from two UK trials, COV001 and COV002, one of which was a single-blind randomized controlled phase 2/3 trial testing AZD1222 (ChAdOx1 nCoV-19) in healthy adults. For TCRbeta chain sequencing, PBMC samples were collected from trial participants at day 0 and at day 28 after the second dose. The chain couples TRBV19 to TRBJ1-2; no D segment can be confidently identified. The receptor comes from an adult who received the MenACWY meningococcal vaccine as a control. Sequencing was performed on peripheral blood, taken 28 days after the second dose of the MenACWY control vaccine. The CDR3 protein: CASSGSLLNYGYTF. In nucleotide form, the sequence is TGTGCCAGTAGTGGCAGCCTACTTAACTATGGCTACACCTTC.